This paragraph reports one T cell receptor (beta chain). The data were obtained in a study of T cell changes during pregnancy in multiple sclerosis. Germline lookup yields CDR1 LNHDA and CDR2 SQIVND (reference sequence). The CDR3 is made up of 20 amino acids. Germline trimming cut 5 bases from V and 3 bases from J; bases unmatched to any gene: 18. The table came from immunoSEQ multiplex PCR; TCRdb's copy has only in-frame clones and leaves some out. The sample holds some 40,000 clones, 89% seen once. Sequencing was performed on CD4+ T cells from peripheral blood mononuclear cells, taken in the first trimester of pregnancy. J is TRBJ2-2 and V is TRBV19, with TRBD1 matching over 10 bases. This TCR came from a female donor with multiple sclerosis, enrolled in a pregnancy study. CDR3 bases: TGTGCCAGTAGTGGCAGACCGGGACAGGGGTGGGGCATGGACACCGGGGAGCTGTTTTTT. It yields the protein CASSGRPGQGWGMDTGELFF. Using reference TRBV19 and TRBJ2-2 for the parts outside the CDR3, the full variable domain is DGGITQSPKYLFRKEGQNVTLSCEQNLNHDAMYWYRQDPGQGLRLIYYSQIVNDFQKGDIAEGYSVSREKKESFPLTVTSAQKNPTAFYLCASSGRPGQGWGMDTGELFFGEGSRLTVL.